This is a list of T cell receptor beta chains from one sample in a study of OX40 agonist ivuxolimab in advanced cancers. Method: immunoSEQ multiplex PCR; TCRdb's copy keeps in-frame clones and lacks some. There are over 55,000 clones in the sample; approximately 81% occur only once, and under 2% lies in the top ten. The source material was CD4+ or CD8+ T cells sorted from blood, sampled in a trial of the OX40 agonist ivuxolimab. The receptors originated from an adult with an advanced solid tumor such as melanoma, head and neck, liver or kidney cancer. Each CDR3 is given with its conserved first and last residue. The D gene is left open where the match is weak.

J gene,V gene,D gene,CDR3 protein
TRBJ2-5,TRBV4-1,NA,CASSQDRHQYF
TRBJ2-3,TRBV7-2,NA,CATQRFSTDTQYF
TRBJ2-3,TRBV4-3,NA,CASSPRDSVTDTQYF
TRBJ2-2,TRBV9,TRBD1,CASSPRGQGRYTGELFF
TRBJ2-1,TRBV4-1,TRBD2,CASSQLAVDNEQFF
TRBJ2-1,TRBV11-3,NA,CASSLESGTGQFF
TRBJ2-1,TRBV27,TRBD2,CASSLSPLAGVDNEQFF
TRBJ1-6,TRBV4-1,NA,CASSPSGASSYNSPLHF
TRBJ2-5,TRBV7-9,TRBD1,CASSFTPDRGTETQYF
TRBJ2-7,TRBV4-3,NA,CASSQGPQAAYEQYF
TRBJ1-1,TRBV7-9,NA,CASSPLPGVDTEAFF
TRBJ2-3,TRBV28,TRBD1,CASTAGQGPDTQYF
TRBJ1-1,TRBV11-2,NA,CASSVQGNTEAFF
TRBJ1-2,TRBV6-5,TRBD1,CASRGQGVYGYTF
TRBJ2-1,TRBV4-1,NA,CASSQVRLGSEQFF
TRBJ2-1,TRBV2,NA,CASSGMGGISEQFF
TRBJ2-2,TRBV5-4,NA,CASSLDRGSTGELFF
TRBJ2-1,TRBV11-2,TRBD2,CASSLAGLAGLPFF
TRBJ1-2,TRBV9,NA,CASSVGAGSVNGYTF
TRBJ1-2,TRBV6-5,NA,CASSYSLFGSYGYTF
TRBJ2-2,TRBV10-1,NA,CASSDRIRRGTDTGELFF
TRBJ1-2,TRBV5-1,TRBD1,CASSLSTGNTGYTF
TRBJ2-1,TRBV7-9,TRBD1,CASSEDRGDYNEQFF
TRBJ2-3,TRBV6-5,TRBD1,CASSYSGQGNTQYF
TRBJ2-5,TRBV9,NA,CASSVGGETQYF
TRBJ1-5,TRBV18,NA,CASSPGQSSNQPQHF
TRBJ2-7,TRBV6-1,TRBD2,CASSGGPGLATGEQYF
TRBJ2-3,TRBV6-1,NA,CASSEAQLVTSDTQYF
TRBJ2-2,TRBV19,NA,CASSSGQGGYTGELFF
TRBJ1-5,TRBV10-3,NA,CAISGIDSNRNQPQHF
TRBJ2-5,TRBV9,TRBD2,CASSNGLAGETQYF
TRBJ2-5,TRBV2,NA,CAGGGLPETQYF
TRBJ2-5,TRBV5-1,NA,CASSTGRLEETQYF